This passage covers 12 T cell receptor beta chains from one sample sequenced in a study of T-cell memory formation after mild COVID-19. TCRdb reanalysed the 5' RACE reads using MiXCR and keeps one entry per CDR3 protein. The top ten clones hold around 8.4% of a sample with fewer than 600,000 distinct CDR3 sequences, roughly 20% of them seen once. Sequencing was performed on PBMCs or a T cell subset sorted from them (not recorded which). The receptors shown here come from an adult woman who had mild COVID-19 (a few samples of this study predate the infection). Cell type and time point are not known.

This clonotype was seen once. The CDR3 DNA is TGTGCCACCAGTTCGACTAGCGGGAGGAATGAGCAGTTCTTC. Translated, it gives CATSSTSGRNEQFF. The chain uses TRBV15 and TRBJ2-1, with 13 nucleotides matching TRBD2. The CDR3 has 14 amino acids. The V and J ends lost 6 bases and 7 bases, in that order; junction bases with no gene match: 3. The germline gives CDR1 LNHNV, CDR2 YYDKDF (reference sequence).

This clonotype was observed a handful of times. V and J are TRBV3-1 and TRBJ1-2, with D unclear. The V gene lost 0 bases and the J gene lost 1 base, with 12 bases spanning the gap. This CDR3 comprises 16 residues. The germline V gene encodes CDR1 LGHDT and CDR2 YNNKEL (reference sequence). The CDR3 sequence is CASSQDYGVINYGYTF. DNA for the CDR3: TGTGCCAGCAGCCAAGATTATGGCGTTATTAACTATGGCTACACCTTC.

A few counts support this clonotype. The J gene is TRBJ2-5, the V gene TRBV9; 8 bases align to TRBD2. CDR1 and CDR2 (germline): SGDLS, YYNGEE. The CDR3 is 18 amino acids. J was trimmed by 2 bases and V by 4 bases; bases with no gene match: 16. CDR3 amino acids: CASSPGVGRGRLQETQYF. CDR3 sequence (DNA): TGTGCCAGCAGCCCGGGGGTCGGGAGGGGAAGACTGCAAGAGACCCAGTACTTC.

This clonotype was picked up a small number of times. The V call is TRBV29-1, the J call TRBJ1-1, with 9 bases aligning to TRBD1. Germline V gene sequence: CDR1 SQVTM, CDR2 ANQGSEA. The CDR3 is 13 amino acids. The V segment lost 5 bases and the J segment 5 bases; nucleotides outside the gene matches: 6. The CDR3 loop is CSVTTGGATEAFF. In DNA, the CDR3 is TGCAGCGTTACGACAGGGGGAGCGACTGAAGCTTTCTTT.

This clonotype came up a few times. The chain carries TRBV7-8 and TRBJ1-6, with D perhaps matching TRBD1 (5 bases). The germline V gene has CDR1 SGHVS and CDR2 FQNEAQ. CDR3 length: 17 amino acids. V was cut by 5 bases and J by 0 bases, with 14 bases left in between. The CDR3 protein is CASSPGHRNSYNSPLHF. CDR3 DNA: TGTGCCAGCAGCCCCGGACACCGGAACTCCTATAATTCACCCCTCCACTTT.

V and J are TRBV5-6 and TRBJ2-3; possible D gene TRBD2, 5 bases. V was clipped by 0 bases and J by 8 bases, with 7 bases between them. CDR1 and CDR2 from the germline V gene are SGHDT and YYEEEE. This CDR3 contains 12 residues. The CDR3 DNA sequence: TGTGCCAGCAGCTTGGGACTACTTACGCAGTATTTT. It is translated as CASSLGLLTQYF.

The table lists this clonotype with a few counts. The gene calls are TRBV10-3 and TRBJ1-2; D is uncertain. Trimming pared 4 bases from V and 8 bases from J, leaving 14 bases between. Germline CDR1 ENHRY, CDR2 SYGVKD. The CDR3 is made up of 13 amino acids. The CDR3 coding sequence is TGTGCCATCAGTGCCCCCGGTGTTGGCGGCTACACCTTC. Protein: CAISAPGVGGYTF.

This clonotype was counted a few times. This chain links TRBV15 with TRBJ2-1, with TRBD2 matching over 8 bases. The CDR3 is made up of 15 amino acids. With V trimmed by 3 bases and J by 6 bases, 7 bases remained unmatched. Germline assignment: CDR1 LNHNV and CDR2 YYDKDF (reference sequence). The CDR3 bases are TGTGCCACCAGCAGTGAGCGGGAGTCCGGCAATGAGCAGTTCTTC. Its translation: CATSSERESGNEQFF.

A few counts support this clonotype. The chain links TRBV3-1 to TRBJ2-3, with D possibly called TRBD1 or TRBD2 (5 bases each). The germline V gene has CDR1 LGHDT and CDR2 YNNKEL (reference sequence). The length of the CDR3 is 15 residues. Between the trimmed V and J ends, which lost 1 base and 6 bases, there was a span of 14 bases. In DNA form, the CDR3 reads TGTGCCAGCAGCCAAGTGGTCCCGGGACGGGATACGCAGTATTTT. Protein product: CASSQVVPGRDTQYF.

This clonotype occurred a few times. In DNA, the CDR3 is TGCGCCAGCAGCCAAGATGAAGCTAGCGGCAATGAGCAGTTCTTC. Translated: CASSQDEASGNEQFF. V usage is TRBV4-3 and J usage is TRBJ2-1; 7 bases fit TRBD2. Per the germline V gene, CDR1 is LGHNA and CDR2 is YSLEER. V trimming: 0 bases; J trimming: 6 bases; junction bases outside the gene matches: 5. The CDR3 is 15 amino acids.

This clonotype was counted a few times. J is TRBJ2-7 and V is TRBV7-2, with no clear D. Trimming removed 3 bases from V and 7 bases from J, with 10 bases in between. There are 12 residues in the CDR3. CDR1 SGHTA and CDR2 FQGNSA come from the germline V gene. CDR3 in DNA: TGTGCCAGCAGCTTGCTGGGGTGGGAGCAGTACTTC. Translation: CASSLLGWEQYF.

This clonotype was observed a handful of times. The chain combines TRBV12-3 or TRBV12-4 with TRBJ2-5; 7 bases match TRBD1. V lost 6 bases, J lost 5 bases, and 9 bases stayed unmatched. This CDR3 has 14 residues. CDR3 sequence (DNA): TGTGCCAGCAGCCGAAACAGGGGTATCGAGACCCAGTACTTC. Translated: CASSRNRGIETQYF.